This is a list of T cell receptor beta chains from one sample in a study of early T cells in non-severe SARS-CoV-2 infection. TCRdb re-derived calls from the 5' RACE reads in MiXCR, one entry per CDR3 protein. The sample has 35,000 to 45,000 distinct CDR3 sequences, 5% to 6.5% seen once. The sequencing input was whole blood. The receptor set was obtained from an adult who was a healthcare worker with PCR-confirmed SARS-CoV-2 infection or an uninfected control (not recorded which). Both conserved end residues are part of each CDR3. A D gene is named only where the DNA matches it firmly. Only some rows state a clone size, as once, few, many or a class for expanded clones.

V gene	D gene	clone size	J gene	CDR3 protein	CDR3 DNA
TRBV7-9	TRBD1	.	TRBJ2-3	CASSDRTGGPDTQYF	TGTGCCAGCAGCGACAGGACAGGGGGCCCAGATACGCAGTATTTT
TRBV11-2	.	many	TRBJ2-5	CASSTLETQYF	TGTGCCAGCAGCACCTTGGAGACCCAGTACTTC
TRBV20-1	TRBD2	many	TRBJ2-2	CSASRAGVLFF	TGCAGTGCTAGTAGGGCGGGGGTGCTGTTTTTT
TRBV7-2	.	many	TRBJ1-6	CASSGVGSLSPLHF	TGTGCCAGCAGCGGAGTCGGTTCACTCTCACCCCTCCACTTT
TRBV20-1	TRBD1	many	TRBJ2-1	CSARDRGVNEQFF	TGCAGTGCTAGGGACAGGGGAGTCAATGAGCAGTTCTTC
TRBV12-3/TRBV12-4	TRBD2	.	TRBJ2-1	CASSFSTSGSGEQFF	TGTGCCAGCAGTTTCTCGACTAGCGGGAGTGGTGAGCAGTTCTTC
TRBV2	.	few	TRBJ2-3	CASRGPRTARGTDTQYF	TGTGCCAGCAGGGGACCCCGGACTGCGCGGGGCACAGATACGCAGTATTTT
TRBV6-2/TRBV6-3	TRBD1	.	TRBJ2-1	CARSVGQSSYNEQFF	TGTGCCAGAAGCGTGGGACAGAGCTCCTACAATGAGCAGTTCTTC
TRBV30	.	many	TRBJ2-7	CAWSKDSSLMMYF	TGTGCCTGGAGTAAGGACAGCAGCTTGATGATGTACTTC
TRBV24-1	TRBD1	few	TRBJ2-7	CATSRGQGLKYF	TGTGCCACCAGTAGGGGACAGGGCTTAAAGTACTTC
TRBV19	.	many	TRBJ1-4	CASSSRIGEKLFF	TGTGCCAGTAGTAGCAGGATTGGTGAAAAACTGTTTTTT
TRBV12-3/TRBV12-4	.	many	TRBJ2-7	CASSLAWTSYEQYF	TGTGCCAGCAGTTTAGCCTGGACCTCCTACGAGCAGTACTTC
TRBV6-5	.	many	TRBJ1-3	CASSYSHSGNTIYF	TGTGCCAGCAGTTACTCCCACTCTGGAAACACCATATATTTT
TRBV27	TRBD1	.	TRBJ1-5	CASSPGTGGYQPQHF	TGTGCCAGCAGTCCCGGGACAGGGGGTTACCAGCCCCAGCATTTT
TRBV6-1	.	many	TRBJ1-5	CASGAQSHQPQHF	TGTGCCAGTGGGGCACAGTCCCATCAGCCCCAGCATTTT
TRBV20-1	.	.	TRBJ1-2	CSARAGWEPGYTF	TGCAGTGCCCGAGCCGGGTGGGAACCTGGCTACACCTTC
TRBV7-6	TRBD2	few	TRBJ2-3	CASSPRELADTQYF	TGTGCCAGCAGCCCGCGGGAGTTGGCAGATACGCAGTATTTT
TRBV7-2	.	many	TRBJ1-1	CASSLEQLNTEAFF	TGTGCCAGCAGCTTAGAACAGTTGAACACTGAAGCTTTCTTT
TRBV3-1	.	many	TRBJ1-1	CASRHLGGNTEAFF	TGTGCCAGCAGGCACCTAGGAGGGAACACTGAAGCTTTCTTT
TRBV5-1	TRBD2	many	TRBJ2-1	CASSLASGYNEQFF	TGCGCCAGCAGCTTGGCTAGCGGGTACAATGAGCAGTTCTTC
TRBV5-6	.	few	TRBJ1-2	CATYSPRDGYTF	TGTGCCACCTACAGTCCGAGGGATGGCTACACCTTC
TRBV20-1	.	many	TRBJ2-5	CSAPPGPRGETQYF	TGCAGTGCCCCCCCGGGACCGAGGGGAGAGACCCAGTACTTC
TRBV4-3	.	many	TRBJ2-7	CASSQVLPANSGGMNEQYF	TGCGCCAGCAGCCAAGTTCTTCCGGCTAATTCGGGGGGCATGAACGAGCAGTACTTC
TRBV20-1	TRBD1	many	TRBJ2-5	CSAREGTGAATETQYF	TGCAGTGCTAGAGAGGGGACAGGGGCGGCGACGGAGACCCAGTACTTC
TRBV27	.	many	TRBJ2-1	CASSLTAPVYGEQFF	TGTGCCAGCAGTTTAACAGCTCCAGTTTACGGTGAGCAGTTCTTC
TRBV2	.	.	TRBJ2-3	CASTGGPAYDTDTQYF	TGTGCCAGCACGGGCGGGCCCGCGTACGACACAGATACGCAGTATTTT